This T cell receptor (beta chain) stems from a study of blood T cell repertoires in COVID-19. About the research overall: Samples taken during acute and convalescent COVID-19 were collected in the United States, Italy and Spain. Sample material is recorded as cDNA or gDNA derived from T cells, B-cell-depleted T cells, or PBMCs.

Authors' processing steps: Amplification with reference gene primers provided the estimates of nucleated cell counts. Only in-frame clones appear in the TCRdb table, and some are missing; sequencing was by immunoSEQ multiplex PCR. The V and J calls and clone size come from that table; D and trimming were worked out from the DNA. Of approximately 140,000 clones listed, 87% are singletons. V dropped 11 bases and J dropped 2; count of bases not matched to a gene: 10. The length of the CDR3 is 14 residues. CDR1 LNHDA and CDR2 SQIVND come from the germline V gene (reference sequence). Sequencing was carried out using peripheral blood. This receptor was obtained from a man aged 80 or over with acute or convalescent COVID-19. The V call is TRBV19, the J call TRBJ1-2, with 8 positions matching TRBD1. CDR3 sequence (DNA): TGTGCCCTTGGGGAACAGGGGGGAAACTATGGCTACACCTTC. Amino acids: CALGEQGGNYGYTF. The variable domain in full, with the rest retrieved from reference TRBV19 and TRBJ1-2, is DGGITQSPKYLFRKEGQNVTLSCEQNLNHDAMYWYRQDPGQGLRLIYYSQIVNDFQKGDIAEGYSVSREKKESFPLTVTSAQKNPTAFYLCALGEQGGNYGYTFGSGTRLTVV.